Each of the 31 T cell receptor beta chains below was sequenced from the same sample in a study of T cells in tuberculosis. Time point meaning: new active TB diagnosis, blood taken before or within 7 days of starting treatment. TCRdb's copy holds only in-frame clones and misses some; the assay was immunoSEQ multiplex PCR. The sample lists some 49,000 clones; about 95% were seen once. Material: PBMCs, obtained at tuberculosis diagnosis. The origin of the receptors is an adult with tuberculosis.

The gene calls are TRBV7-9 and TRBJ1-2, with D perhaps TRBD1 (5 bases). The ends were cut back, 1 base at V and 3 bases at J, with 18 bases in the middle. Germline assignment: CDR1 SEHNR and CDR2 FQNEAQ (reference sequence). The CDR3 length is 17 residues. The CDR3 coding sequence is TGTGCCAGCAGCTTAGAAGATGCGGCAGGGAGGGACTATGGCTACACCTTC. This sequence encodes CASSLEDAAGRDYGYTF.

The chain links TRBV4-3 to TRBJ2-2; tentatively, D is TRBD2 (5 bases). V was pared by 4 bases and J by 5 bases, with 11 bases between. The CDR3 extends over 14 amino acids. Germline V gene sequence: CDR1 LGHNA, CDR2 YSLEER. The CDR3 is CASSLRRMTGELFF. DNA for the CDR3: TGCGCCAGCAGCCTCCGGAGGATGACCGGGGAGCTGTTTTTT.

The V gene is TRBV7-9, the J gene TRBJ1-1; D is unresolved. The CDR3 is 15 residues long. V shed 5 bases and J shed 3 bases, with 16 bases lying between them. Germline V gene data show CDR1 as SEHNR and CDR2 as FQNEAQ (reference sequence). CDR3 sequence reads: CASSQEGYGHTEAFF. Written as DNA, the CDR3 is TGTGCCAGCAGCCAAGAGGGCTATGGACACACTGAAGCTTTCTTT.

In regard to this clone: Germline is not matched at one junction end, which may reflect a read error. This chain uses TRBV6-5 with TRBJ1-3; TRBD1 matches at 10 bases. The V gene's germline CDR1 is MNHEY and CDR2 SVGAGI. The CDR3 is made up of 14 amino acids. CDR3 residues: CASRYRDRGAAALF. The CDR3 coding sequence is TGTGCCAGCAGGTACCGGGACAGGGGCGCCGCAGCTTTGTTT.

CDR3 amino acids: CASSYELADTYEQYF. The CDR3 DNA is TGTGCCAGCAGCTACGAACTAGCGGACACCTACGAGCAGTACTTC. This sequence joins TRBV7-9 and TRBJ2-7; 8 nucleotides align to TRBD2. This CDR3 is 15 amino acids long. The V segment lost 4 bases and the J segment 2 bases; nucleotides outside the gene matches: 7. CDR1 and CDR2 (germline): SEHNR, FQNEAQ (reference sequence).

V and J are TRBV29-1 and TRBJ2-1, with D perhaps matching TRBD1 (5 bases). V was shortened by 6 bases and J by 0 bases, with 12 bases between the two germline ends. The CDR3 spans 14 residues. Germline V gene lookup returns CDR1 SQVTM and CDR2 ANQGSEA. CDR3 sequence: CSVGRGHSYNEQFF. CDR3 DNA sequence: TGCAGCGTGGGGCGAGGACACTCCTACAATGAGCAGTTCTTC.

The V gene is TRBV6-6, the J gene TRBJ2-7; D gene ambiguous. CDR3 size: 13 residues. Germline V CDR1 and CDR2: MNHNY, SVGAGI (reference sequence). Trimming left V 1 base short and J 6 bases short, with 10 bases between. The CDR3 reads CASSYLTTSEQYF. The CDR3 nucleotides are TGTGCCAGCAGTTACTTAACAACCTCCGAGCAGTACTTC.

This chain links TRBV4-1 with TRBJ2-5; 7 bases match TRBD2. From germline, CDR1 is MGHRA and CDR2 YSYEKL. V lost 4 bases, J lost 5 bases, and 10 bases stayed unmatched. The CDR3 loop spans 15 amino acids. CDR3 residues: CASSPERDREETQYF. CDR3 in DNA: TGCGCCAGCAGCCCCGAGCGGGACCGAGAGGAGACCCAGTACTTC.

V is TRBV5-1 and J is TRBJ2-7; D not resolved. CDR1 and CDR2 from the germline V gene are SGHRS and YFSETQ. The CDR3 is 13 amino acids. The V end was cut by 2 bases, the J end by 3 bases, with 9 bases between. The DNA of the CDR3 is TGCGCCAGCAGCTTCGGCAGGAACTACGAGCAGTACTTC. The encoded protein is CASSFGRNYEQYF.

J is TRBJ2-7 and V is TRBV27, with TRBD1 matching 8 bases. The CDR3 contains 16 residues. The germline V gene encodes CDR1 MNHEY and CDR2 SMNVEV (reference sequence). With V trimmed by 2 bases and J by 3 bases, 9 bases remained unmatched. The CDR3 region has the DNA TGTGCCAGCAGTTTAATGTTTGCAGGGGGCGGCTACGAGCAGTACTTC. Translation gives CASSLMFAGGGYEQYF.

This clone was seen a few times. This chain joins TRBV7-2 and TRBJ1-2; D is uncertain. Germline V gene sequence: CDR1 SGHTA, CDR2 FQGNSA. V lost 1 base and J lost 1, with 7 bases in between. CDR3 length: 14 residues. CDR3 bases: TGTGCCAGCAGCTTAGAATCAGTTAACTATGGCTACACCTTC. This translates into CASSLESVNYGYTF.

The rearrangement uses TRBV5-5 and TRBJ2-2; no definite D call. The CDR3 extends over 15 amino acids. CDR1 is SGHKS and CDR2 is YYEKEE in the germline V gene (reference sequence). Trimming took 0 bases from V and 4 from J, leaving 10 bases between them. CDR3 bases: TGTGCCAGCAGCTTGGTCTGGGCTACCACCGGGGAGCTGTTTTTT. Translation gives CASSLVWATTGELFF.

The chain combines TRBV2 with TRBJ2-1; TRBD1 matches at 8 bases. This CDR3 has 14 residues. Trimming cost V 8 bases and J 8 bases; bases outside gene matches: 11. CDR1 is SNHLY and CDR2 is FYNNEI in the germline V gene. CDR3 sequence: CASRWRDRFDEQFF. In DNA form, the CDR3 reads TGTGCCAGCCGGTGGAGGGACAGGTTTGATGAGCAGTTCTTC.

The chain has TRBV4-3 and TRBJ1-4, with D uncertain. This CDR3 has 12 residues. From germline, CDR1 is LGHNA and CDR2 YSLEER. V was clipped by 4 bases and J by 6 bases, with 6 bases between them. The CDR3 region is CASSRVDEKLFF. The CDR3 nucleotides read TGCGCCAGCAGCCGCGTCGATGAAAAACTGTTTTTT.

V and J are TRBV28 and TRBJ2-3; tentative D call: TRBD2 (5 bases). The CDR3 contains 16 residues. Trimming took off 6 bases at V and 4 bases at J, with 20 bases between the two ends. The V gene's germline CDR1 is MDHEN and CDR2 SYDVKM. The CDR3 is CASSPTGARRADTQYF. The CDR3 DNA follows: TGTGCCAGCAGCCCCACCGGCGCCCGGCGGGCAGATACGCAGTATTTT.

The chain recombines TRBV18 with TRBJ1-2, with a possible D match to TRBD1 (6 bases). V gave up 2 bases and J gave up 6 bases, with 7 bases separating them. CDR1 is KGHSH, CDR2 LQKENI, per germline. The CDR3 extends over 12 amino acids. CDR3 DNA sequence: TGTGCCAGCTCACCAAGGACAGATGGCTACACCTTC. Translated: CASSPRTDGYTF.

The table lists this clone with a count of one. CDR3 coding DNA: TGTGCCAGCAGCCTAATCGCGGTCAGGGGCACCGGGGAGCTGTTTTTT. Translated: CASSLIAVRGTGELFF. The V and J genes are TRBV7-2 and TRBJ2-2; a weak D match, TRBD1 (6 bases). Per germline, CDR1 SGHTA and CDR2 FQGNSA. This CDR3 has 16 amino acids. V was pared by 5 bases and J by 4 bases, with 17 bases between. Full variable domain (outside the CDR3, taken from reference TRBV7-2 and TRBJ2-2): GAGVSQSPSNKVTEKGKDVELRCDPISGHTALYWYRQSLGQGLEFLIYFQGNSAPDKSGLPSDRFSAERTGGSVSTLTIQRTQQEDSAVYLCASSLIAVRGTGELFFGEGSRLTVL.

The chain uses TRBV30 and TRBJ1-1; D is unresolved. The germline V gene has CDR1 GTSNPN and CDR2 SVGIG (reference sequence). With 0 bases removed from V and 1 base from J, the gap between germline ends came to 3 bases. The CDR3 sequence is 12 residues long. The CDR3 coding sequence is TGTGCCTGGAGTGTGAGGAACACTGAAGCTTTCTTT. Its protein product is CAWSVRNTEAFF.

This clone was observed once. This chain connects TRBV4-2 to TRBJ2-2, with D maybe TRBD1 (6 bases). The CDR3 loop spans 14 amino acids. The V gene lost 6 bases and the J gene lost 8 bases, with 16 bases spanning the gap. Per the germline V gene, CDR1 is LGHNA and CDR2 is YNFKEQ. Written as DNA, the CDR3 is TGTGCCAGCAGTGGGATAACAGGGTCTGGGGAGCTGTTTTTT. It translates to CASSGITGSGELFF.

The genes are TRBV19 and TRBJ2-1; 9 bases are shared with TRBD1. V lost 1 base, J lost 4 bases, and 17 bases stayed unmatched. The CDR3 is 20 residues long. Germline V lookup: CDR1 LNHDA, CDR2 SQIVND (reference sequence). The CDR3 is CASSIVPLLTGGGLYNEQFF. DNA of the CDR3: TGTGCCAGTAGTATAGTACCTTTACTTACAGGGGGCGGATTGTACAATGAGCAGTTCTTC. The full variable domain, with the rest looked up from reference TRBV19 and TRBJ2-1, is DGGITQSPKYLFRKEGQNVTLSCEQNLNHDAMYWYRQDPGQGLRLIYYSQIVNDFQKGDIAEGYSVSREKKESFPLTVTSAQKNPTAFYLCASSIVPLLTGGGLYNEQFFGPGTRLTVL.

V gene TRBV13 combines with J gene TRBJ1-1, with 9 positions matching TRBD1. Looked up from germline, CDR1 is PRHDT and CDR2 is FYEKMQ (reference sequence). V dropped 2 bases and J dropped 2; count of bases not matched to a gene: 12. This CDR3 region has 18 residues. The CDR3 here is CASSLYPGQGSGNTEAFF. The CDR3 DNA reads as TGTGCCAGCAGCTTATACCCGGGACAGGGAAGCGGAAACACTGAAGCTTTCTTT.

The chain carries TRBV7-8 and TRBJ2-5; D uncertain. Trimming removed 5 bases from V and 5 bases from J, with 18 bases in between. From germline, CDR1 is SGHVS and CDR2 FQNEAQ. The CDR3 is 15 residues long. CDR3 sequence reads: CASSPSPVDRETQYF. The CDR3 region has the DNA TGTGCCAGCAGCCCTTCCCCCGTCGATCGGGAGACCCAGTACTTC.

Here the CDR3 DNA reads TGTGCCAGCAGCCCCTCCAGCGGGAGTAAGGGCGCAGATACGCAGTATTTT. Translating gives CASSPSSGSKGADTQYF. The V call is TRBV7-9, the J call TRBJ2-3; 8 nucleotides line up with TRBD2. The junction had 14 bases not matched to a gene; V was cut back by 5 bases and J by 4 bases. Germline values: CDR1 SEHNR, CDR2 FQNEAQ (reference sequence). This CDR3 has 17 amino acids.

This clone was counted once. The chain links TRBV19 to TRBJ2-1; 8 positions match TRBD2. With V trimmed by 4 bases and J by 8 bases, 7 bases remained unmatched. The V gene's germline CDR1 is LNHDA and CDR2 SQIVND (reference sequence). This CDR3 is built from 14 residues. The CDR3 loop reads CASSKGTRFDEQFF. The CDR3 DNA reads as TGTGCCAGTAGTAAGGGGACTAGGTTTGATGAGCAGTTCTTC.

The chain employs TRBV7-9 and TRBJ2-5, with 7 bases lining up with TRBD2. The germline gives CDR1 SEHNR, CDR2 FQNEAQ (reference sequence). Unmatched junction bases numbered 5, after V lost 2 bases and J lost 2 bases. The CDR3 contains 15 residues. This chain's CDR3 is CASSLPLGGQETQYF. The DNA of the CDR3 is TGTGCCAGCAGCTTACCCCTCGGGGGGCAAGAGACCCAGTACTTC.

V and J are TRBV27 and TRBJ2-2, with D perhaps TRBD2 (6 bases). CDR1 MNHEY and CDR2 SMNVEV come from the germline V gene (reference sequence). V was clipped by 2 bases and J by 7 bases, with 11 bases between them. The CDR3 contains 14 residues. The DNA for the CDR3 is TGTGCCAGCAGTTTAGCGGGGAGCTACGGGGAGCTGTTTTTT. The encoded protein is CASSLAGSYGELFF.

This clone was counted a single time. This chain joins TRBV5-1 and TRBJ2-1; 10 bases are a match to TRBD2. After removal of 4 bases from V and 3 bases from J, the junction contained 19 bases not matched to a gene. The CDR3 extends over 20 amino acids. In germline, CDR1 is SGHRS, CDR2 YFSETQ. The chain's CDR3 is CASSPTSLASGSGYYNEQFF. The DNA of the CDR3 is TGCGCCAGCAGCCCCACCTCCCTGGCTAGCGGGAGTGGGTACTACAATGAGCAGTTCTTC.

CDR3 loop: CASSSLRDRGTDTQYF. CDR3 sequence (DNA): TGTGCCAGCAGTTCATTACGGGACAGAGGTACAGATACGCAGTATTTT. V gene TRBV27 combines with J gene TRBJ2-3, with 7 bases that match TRBD1. Germline values: CDR1 MNHEY, CDR2 SMNVEV (reference sequence). After removal of 4 bases from V and 3 bases from J, the junction contained 10 bases not matched to a gene. The CDR3 loop spans 16 amino acids.

The chain carries TRBV9 and TRBJ1-5; D may be TRBD1 (5 bases). Trimming removed 3 bases at V and 7 bases at J, with 14 bases between. Germline V gene sequence: CDR1 SGDLS, CDR2 YYNGEE. CDR3 size: 14 residues. This CDR3 is CASSAGPGGQPQHF. The CDR3 bases are TGTGCCAGCAGCGCGGGACCTGGGGGGCAGCCCCAGCATTTT.

CDR3 sequence (DNA): TGTGCCAGCAGTTTATTCTTCGGGACTAGCGGGTCCCATGAGCAGTTCTTC. Translation: CASSLFFGTSGSHEQFF. The rearrangement links TRBV28 to TRBJ2-1; TRBD2 aligns across 12 bases. Per germline, CDR1 MDHEN and CDR2 SYDVKM. V lost 1 base and J lost 8; bases outside the gene matches: 9. The CDR3 loop spans 17 amino acids.

The chain carries TRBV7-2 and TRBJ2-7, with 7 nucleotides matching TRBD1. The CDR3 spans 13 residues. V lost 6 bases, J lost 1 base, and 3 bases stayed unmatched. The germline gives CDR1 SGHTA, CDR2 FQGNSA. DNA for the CDR3: TGTGCCAGCAGTTCCAGGGGGTCCTACGAGCAGTACTTC. Translating gives CASSSRGSYEQYF. The variable domain in full, with the rest retrieved from reference TRBV7-2 and TRBJ2-7, is GAGVSQSPSNKVTEKGKDVELRCDPISGHTALYWYRQSLGQGLEFLIYFQGNSAPDKSGLPSDRFSAERTGGSVSTLTIQRTQQEDSAVYLCASSSRGSYEQYFGPGTRLTVT.